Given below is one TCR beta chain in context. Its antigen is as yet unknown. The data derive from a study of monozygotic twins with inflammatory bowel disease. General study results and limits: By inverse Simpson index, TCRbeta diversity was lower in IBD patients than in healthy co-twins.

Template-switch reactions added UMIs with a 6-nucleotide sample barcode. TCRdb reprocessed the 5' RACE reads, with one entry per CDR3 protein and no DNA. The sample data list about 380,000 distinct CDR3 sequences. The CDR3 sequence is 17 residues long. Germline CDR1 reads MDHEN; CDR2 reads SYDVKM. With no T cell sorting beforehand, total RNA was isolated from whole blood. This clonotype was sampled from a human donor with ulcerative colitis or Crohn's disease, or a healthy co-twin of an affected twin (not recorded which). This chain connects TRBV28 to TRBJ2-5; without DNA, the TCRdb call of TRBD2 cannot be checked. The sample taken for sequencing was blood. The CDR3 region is CASSLPSGGVYQETQYF.